This T cell receptor beta chain derives from a study of shared clonotypes between healthy human individuals. Produced via immunoSEQ multiplex PCR; TCRdb's table is partial and in-frame only. The sample consists of some 2.1 million clones, 85% to 95% of them appearing once. Trimming cost V 5 bases and J 4 bases; bases outside gene matches: 6. The CDR3 spans 14 residues. The germline CDR1 and CDR2 sequences are SGHTA and FQGNSA. The V and J genes are TRBV7-2 and TRBJ1-1; 8 nucleotides match TRBD1. The source material was naive CD4+ T cells sorted from blood. Stated subset: CD45RA+ positively selected. The TCR was taken from a man between 18 and 35 years old in good health. CDR3 protein: CASSPQGARTEAFF. The CDR3 DNA is TGTGCCAGCAGCCCGCAGGGGGCGCGCACTGAAGCTTTCTTT. The full variable domain, with the rest looked up from reference TRBV7-2 and TRBJ1-1, is GAGVSQSPSNKVTEKGKDVELRCDPISGHTALYWYRQSLGQGLEFLIYFQGNSAPDKSGLPSDRFSAERTGGSVSTLTIQRTQQEDSAVYLCASSPQGARTEAFFGQGTRLTVV.